This is a list of T cell receptor beta chains from one sample in a study of vaccination and CD4 T cells after COVID-19. TCRdb reprocessed the PCR reads via MiXCR and lists one record per CDR3 protein. Of 8,500 to 13,000 distinct CDR3 sequences listed, 30% to 35% are singletons. No antigen is known for these receptors. The source material was CD4+ T cells from blood, cultured in vitro. These receptors were obtained from a human donor who had recovered from COVID-19. The conserved cysteine and the conserved F or W are not part of the CDR3 here.

v_gene	j_gene	CDR3aa
TRBV7-2	TRBJ2-1	ASSFLAGGLNEQF
TRBV5-1	TRBJ2-7	ASSPGLRAGEQY
TRBV7-2	TRBJ2-7	ASSLRNRDGSEQY
TRBV6-1	TRBJ1-5	ASSEIASGQPQH
TRBV19	TRBJ2-7	ASSILASGGYEQY
TRBV27	TRBJ2-7	ASKRLAGGDWEQY
TRBV7-6	TRBJ2-3	ASSSLTSGGSDTQY
TRBV20-1	TRBJ2-5	SARRASGGVETQY
TRBV7-3	TRBJ1-1	ASSTDSRTEAF
TRBV6-2/TRBV6-3	TRBJ2-3	ASSPAGGHTDTQY
TRBV7-9	TRBJ2-5	ASSFAGGAPQETQY
TRBV7-9	TRBJ2-7	ASSALGQPYEQY
TRBV5-4	TRBJ1-2	ASSLGQGDNYGYT
TRBV19	TRBJ1-5	ASRGGRGRNQPQH
TRBV18	TRBJ2-7	ASSRDRLYEQY
TRBV7-2	TRBJ2-5	ASSSATSGQETQY
TRBV11-2	TRBJ2-5	ASSLGQGGETQY
TRBV18	TRBJ2-3	ASAQTGPDTQY
TRBV7-9	TRBJ2-1	ASSLPSAGDRRNEQF
TRBV5-1	TRBJ2-1	ASSTPTGREQF
TRBV27	TRBJ2-1	ASSLVYYNEQF
TRBV19	TRBJ1-5	ASRPGQGNQPQH
TRBV7-2	TRBJ2-1	ASSPWGNYNEQF
TRBV24-1	TRBJ2-7	ATSAGRAGIDEQY
TRBV6-2/TRBV6-3	TRBJ2-5	ASLGQGETQY
TRBV12-3/TRBV12-4	TRBJ2-3	ASRTGLAGLDTQY
TRBV6-1	TRBJ1-2	ASRRTTGRIGYT
TRBV7-9	TRBJ1-2	ASTLGGLGGYT
TRBV20-1	TRBJ2-1	SARDIAGGTNEQF
TRBV5-4	TRBJ1-1	ASSLQENTEAF
TRBV11-3	TRBJ2-7	ASSNPGARSYEQY
TRBV11-3	TRBJ1-1	ASSLGSGGTSPAGTEAF
TRBV2	TRBJ2-2	ATMEDRNTGELF
TRBV4-2	TRBJ2-5	ASSRDAGKETQY
TRBV19	TRBJ1-2	ASNSRTSYGYT
TRBV6-8	TRBJ2-7	ASSYSLLAGVIYEQY
TRBV7-8	TRBJ2-7	ASSGGGGKGYEQY
TRBV7-9	TRBJ1-1	ASASGGGNTEAF
TRBV4-2	TRBJ2-7	ASSPATGAYEQY
TRBV24-1	TRBJ2-7	ATIRGTHEQY
TRBV27	TRBJ1-2	ASSPNPPARAGYT
TRBV12-3/TRBV12-4	TRBJ1-1	ASSSGTGMTEAF
TRBV6-1	TRBJ1-6	ASKEQGSYNSPLH
TRBV20-1	TRBJ2-7	SASGGAYEQY
TRBV6-1	TRBJ1-2	ASSGGQYGYT
TRBV7-2	TRBJ1-2	ASNSSTGVGYGYT
TRBV7-2	TRBJ1-2	ASSLRLNRANYGYT
TRBV6-5	TRBJ1-1	ASSYSSGGVGKAF